Following are 9 T cell receptor beta chains from one sample sequenced in a study of response to subunit inactivated influenza vaccine. TCRdb reprocessed the RT-PCR reads via MiXCR and lists one record per CDR3 protein. The table shows 500,000 to 600,000 distinct CDR3 sequences, with 15% to 20% occurring only once. Sample: CD4+ T cells sorted from PBMCs, taken about 23 months after vaccination. Receptor source: a man between 50 and 69 years old who received an inactivated influenza vaccine.

This clonotype showed up many times. V gene TRBV7-2 combines with J gene TRBJ2-2; D is unresolved. The CDR3 has 13 residues. Germline CDR1 SGHTA, CDR2 FQGNSA. Deletions cut 3 bases from V and 6 bases from J, with 8 bases between. The CDR3 region is CASSFPPSGELFF. The DNA for the CDR3 is TGTGCCAGCAGCTTCCCGCCCTCCGGGGAGCTGTTTTTT.

The CDR3 DNA sequence: TGCGCCAGCAGCCTTGCTCTTACATGGAACGAGCAGTACTTC. Translation: CASSLALTWNEQYF. V is TRBV5-1 and J is TRBJ2-7, with D uncertain. The CDR3 is 14 residues long. Germline V lookup: CDR1 SGHRS, CDR2 YFSETQ. V was clipped by 4 bases and J by 5 bases, with 16 bases between them.

The chain uses TRBV20-1 and TRBJ2-5; D is ambiguous. The CDR3 runs to 14 residues. Trimming took 7 bases from V and 3 from J, leaving 18 bases between them. Germline CDR1 reads DFQATT; CDR2 reads SNEGSKA (reference sequence). The CDR3 loop is CSGIRTRQKETQYF. DNA of the CDR3: TGCAGTGGCATCCGAACTCGCCAAAAAGAGACCCAGTACTTC.

V usage is TRBV10-3 and J usage is TRBJ2-1, with 8 bases lining up with TRBD2. Germline V CDR1 and CDR2: ENHRY, SYGVKD. With 6 bases clipped from V and 3 bases from J, the junction kept 7 bases outside the gene matches. CDR3 length: 15 amino acids. CDR3 region: CAISDLAGYYNEQFF. The CDR3 DNA reads TGTGCCATCAGCGATTTAGCGGGATACTACAATGAGCAGTTCTTC.

The V gene is TRBV10-3, the J gene TRBJ2-1; 7 bases fit TRBD1. Unmatched junction bases numbered 9, after V lost 4 bases and J lost 0 bases. Germline loops: CDR1 ENHRY, CDR2 SYGVKD. The CDR3 spans 17 residues. CDR3 nucleotides: TGTGCCATCAGTGCCTCCCCGGGACAGAGCTCCTACAATGAGCAGTTCTTC. Its translation is CAISASPGQSSYNEQFF.

This clonotype came up a few times. V gene TRBV25-1 combines with J gene TRBJ1-6; maybe TRBD1 (5 bases). The V gene lost 4 bases and the J gene lost 1 base, with 8 bases spanning the gap. The CDR3 spans 15 residues. Per germline, CDR1 MGHDK and CDR2 SYGVNS. Here the CDR3 reads CASSARGSYNSPLHF. CDR3 nucleotides: TGTGCCAGCAGTGCACGGGGGTCCTATAATTCACCCCTCCACTTT.

The chain has TRBV15 and TRBJ2-7; D is possibly TRBD1 (5 bases). Trimming stripped 3 bases from V and 1 base from J, with 7 bases between. CDR3 length: 13 amino acids. Germline V gene lookup returns CDR1 LNHNV and CDR2 YYDKDF (reference sequence). For the CDR3, the DNA is TGTGCCACCAGCAGCAGGGTATCCTACGAGCAGTACTTC. Translation gives CATSSRVSYEQYF.

The chain carries TRBV7-2 and TRBJ2-2; the match to TRBD1 covers 10 bases. Losses at the gene ends were 4 bases for V and 7 bases for J; bases not matched to a gene: 6. Per germline, CDR1 SGHTA and CDR2 FQGNSA. This CDR3 comprises 15 residues. CDR3 in DNA: TGTGCCAGCAGCTCGGGACAGGGGAGTCACGGGGAGCTGTTTTTT. This sequence encodes CASSSGQGSHGELFF.

The rearrangement joins TRBV29-1 to TRBJ2-7; a weak D match, TRBD2 (6 bases). V was cut by 6 bases and J by 6 bases, with 15 bases left in between. CDR1 is SQVTM and CDR2 is ANQGSEA in the germline V gene. The CDR3 length is 12 residues. CDR3 sequence reads: CSVRPSVSEQYF. The CDR3 DNA follows: TGCAGCGTACGTCCTAGCGTATCCGAGCAGTACTTC.